Listed below are T cell receptor beta chains from one sample, sequenced in a study of blood T cell repertoires in COVID-19. The data were produced by immunoSEQ multiplex PCR, yet TCRdb's version contains in-frame clones alone and is incomplete. The sample holds about 230,000 clones; over 80% are singletons and the top ten take approximately 2.6%. The sample taken for sequencing was peripheral blood. These TCRs come from a woman in her 70s with active or convalescent COVID-19. Each CDR3 is given with its conserved first and last residue. D genes are given only for firm matches. Not every row has a clone size; where given, it reads once, few, many or a size class.

cdr3_nt cdr3_aa d_call v_call cdr3_length j_call clone_size
TGTGCCAGCAGCTTTCGCCTGGCGGGAGCTGAAGCTTTCTTT CASSFRLAGAEAFF NA TRBV7-3 14 TRBJ1-1 few
TGTGCCAGCAGCCGTGGACAGGGAAGGTCGACTGGGGCCAACGTCCTGACTTTC CASSRGQGRSTGANVLTF TRBD1 TRBV2 18 TRBJ2-6 NA
TGTGCCAGTAGTTACGACGGAGGTTTTGGCTACACCTTC CASSYDGGFGYTF NA TRBV19 13 TRBJ1-2 NA
TGTGCCAGCAAAATTCCCGGGGGTGAAAAACTGTTTTTT CASKIPGGEKLFF NA TRBV7-8 13 TRBJ1-4 NA
TGTGCCAGCAGCCATCTACAGGGAGATTCACCCCTCCACTTT CASSHLQGDSPLHF NA TRBV4-2 14 TRBJ1-6 NA
TGTGCCAGCAGCTTCCAGGGGCCATACAATGAGCAGTTCTTC CASSFQGPYNEQFF NA TRBV7-9 14 TRBJ2-1 NA
TGTGCCAGTACCGAGACTAGCCAGAGCTCCTACAATGAGCAGTTCTTC CASTETSQSSYNEQFF TRBD2 TRBV2 16 TRBJ2-1 NA
TGTGCCAGCAGCATCGGGGGGGGGAACACTGAAGCTTTCTTT CASSIGGGNTEAFF NA TRBV5-4 14 TRBJ1-1 NA
TGTGCCAGCAGCCTCCCCAGGGGGGCGGGTAATGAAAAACTGTTTTTT CASSLPRGAGNEKLFF TRBD1 TRBV7-9 16 TRBJ1-4 once
TGTGCCTCTCCAAAGGCGGGAGACCCAGACGAGCAGTACTTC CASPKAGDPDEQYF TRBD2 TRBV27 14 TRBJ2-7 NA
TGTGCCAGCAGTCAAAATAGCGAAAAACTGTTTTTT CASSQNSEKLFF NA TRBV7-9 12 TRBJ1-4 NA
TGTGCCAGCAGCCGGGCAGGGGCCCCCTACGAGCAGTACTTC CASSRAGAPYEQYF NA TRBV5-6 14 TRBJ2-7 NA
TGTGCCAGCAGTTTCACGGGGGGCTCCTACGAGCAGTACTTC CASSFTGGSYEQYF TRBD2 TRBV6-5 14 TRBJ2-7 NA
TGTGCCAGCAGCCCCACAGGGTATGGCTACACCTTC CASSPTGYGYTF NA TRBV3-1/TRBV3-2 12 TRBJ1-2 few
TGTGCCAGCAGCTTAGTCCTCACTAGCGACCAAGAGACCCAGTACTTC CASSLVLTSDQETQYF TRBD2 TRBV7-6 16 TRBJ2-5 NA
TGTGCCAGCAGCTCTAACCCGGGACTAGCGGGGCCCACAGATACGCAGTATTTT CASSSNPGLAGPTDTQYF TRBD2 TRBV7-2 18 TRBJ2-3 NA
TGCAGTGCCCGACTAGTCAGGGAGCAGTACTTC CSARLVREQYF NA TRBV20-1 11 TRBJ2-7 NA
TGCGCCAGCAGCCCGGAACCCGGGACAGGGGTCACCGGGGAGCTGTTTTTT CASSPEPGTGVTGELFF TRBD1 TRBV5-1 17 TRBJ2-2 few
TGTGCCAGCAGCAAAGCCCCACTAGCGGGAGGCTCCTACGAGCAGTACTTC CASSKAPLAGGSYEQYF NA TRBV21-1 17 TRBJ2-7 NA
TGTGCCAGCAGTGAAGCCGACCGCCCCGGGAATTCACCCCTCCACTTT CASSEADRPGNSPLHF NA TRBV6-1 16 TRBJ1-6 NA
TGTGCCAGCAGTGAATACTACGAGCAGTACTTC CASSEYYEQYF NA TRBV2 11 TRBJ2-7 NA
TGTGCCAGCAGTTACTCGGCTAGCGGATACAATGAGCAGTTCTTC CASSYSASGYNEQFF TRBD2 TRBV6-2/TRBV6-3 15 TRBJ2-1 NA
TGTGCCAGCAGCTTGTGGGAGGGCCATCACGGTGAGCAGTTCTTC CASSLWEGHHGEQFF TRBD2 TRBV5-4 15 TRBJ2-1 NA
TGTGCCAGCAGTTTGGAACAGGGGTATGGCTACACCTTC CASSLEQGYGYTF TRBD1 TRBV12-3/TRBV12-4 13 TRBJ1-2 NA
TGCGCCAGCAGCCGATCGGTCAGGGAAGGATCACCCCTCCACTTT CASSRSVREGSPLHF NA TRBV4-1 15 TRBJ1-6 NA
TGTGCCAGTACGCGGGGACAGCGAAACAATGAGCAGTTCTTC CASTRGQRNNEQFF NA TRBV19 14 TRBJ2-1 NA
TGCAGCGTTCTCGACAGAATCCCCTACGAGCAGTACTTC CSVLDRIPYEQYF NA TRBV29-1 13 TRBJ2-7 NA
TGTGCCAGTAGTACCCAGGGACAGGGAAGGGTTCAGCCCCAGCATTTT CASSTQGQGRVQPQHF TRBD1 TRBV19 16 TRBJ1-5 NA
TGTGCCAGCAGCCAAGAGCAGGATGAGCAGTTCTTC CASSQEQDEQFF NA TRBV3-1/TRBV3-2 12 TRBJ2-1 NA
TGTGCCAGCAGTTTCGGGGGGATAACTAATGAAAAACTGTTTTTT CASSFGGITNEKLFF NA TRBV28 15 TRBJ1-4 NA
TGTGCCAGCAGCTTACGGGACAGGGTTTCACCCCTCCACTTT CASSLRDRVSPLHF TRBD1 TRBV5-6 14 TRBJ1-6 few
TGCGCCAGCAGCGTATGGGACTCGAACACTGAAGCTTTCTTT CASSVWDSNTEAFF NA TRBV5-1 14 TRBJ1-1 NA
TGTGCCACCAGCTCGACAGCACTCTATGGCTACACCTTC CATSSTALYGYTF NA TRBV15 13 TRBJ1-2 NA
TGTGCCAGCAGCTTGGCGACTAGCGGGAGCGGAGATACGCAGTATTTT CASSLATSGSGDTQYF TRBD2 TRBV5-4 16 TRBJ2-3 many